The 32 T cell receptor beta chains listed next were all sequenced from one sample in a study of CD8+CD57+ T cells in acquired aplastic anemia. Genomic DNA served as template for TCR beta VDJ and CDR3 profiling. A single record per CDR3 protein comes from TCRdb applying MiXCR to the reads. Of approximately 200,000 distinct CDR3 sequences listed, 50% to 75% were seen once; the top ten hold under 60%. Material for sequencing was sorted CD4+, CD8+, or CD8+CD57+ T cells (not recorded which) from PBMCs. All receptors derive from a human donor with severe aplastic anemia or a healthy control (not recorded which).

This chain connects TRBV20-1 to TRBJ1-1, with D possibly TRBD1 on 6 matching bases. The CDR3 runs 13 residues. Trimming stripped 3 bases from V and 7 bases from J, with 15 bases between. The germline CDR1 and CDR2 sequences are DFQATT and SNEGSKA (reference sequence). CDR3 amino acids: CSASLGGEYEAFF. The CDR3 bases are TGCAGTGCTAGTTTGGGGGGCGAGTATGAAGCTTTCTTT.

This clonotype was observed a handful of times. The genes are TRBV7-7 and TRBJ2-5, with D hard to call. This CDR3 is 14 amino acids long. V shed 4 bases and J shed 1 base, with 10 bases lying between them. Germline CDR1 and CDR2: SSHAT and FNYEAQ (reference sequence). This chain's CDR3 is CASSSSGIQETQYF. DNA for the CDR3: TGTGCCAGCAGCTCCTCAGGAATCCAAGAGACCCAGTACTTC.

The chain couples TRBV7-7 to TRBJ2-5, with 9 bases matching TRBD2. V shed 7 bases and J 7 bases; nucleotides not matched to a gene: 10. Germline values: CDR1 SSHAT, CDR2 FNYEAQ (reference sequence). The CDR3 is made up of 14 amino acids. The CDR3 is CASTRVAGEGTQYF. The CDR3 DNA reads as TGTGCCAGCACCAGGGTAGCGGGAGAGGGGACCCAGTACTTC.

DNA for the CDR3: TGTGCCACCAGCAGAGATCCGGCAGGGGGGGGGAAAAACGAGCAGTACTTC. Encoded protein: CATSRDPAGGGKNEQYF. The chain uses TRBV15 and TRBJ2-7, with D perhaps assigned TRBD1 or TRBD2 (7 bases each). Trimming took off 0 bases at V and 5 bases at J, with 20 bases between the two ends. CDR1 LNHNV and CDR2 YYDKDF come from the germline V gene (reference sequence). The CDR3 extends over 17 amino acids. The full variable domain, with the rest looked up from reference TRBV15 and TRBJ2-7, is DAMVIQNPRYQVTQFGKPVTLSCSQTLNHNVMYWYQQKSSQAPKLLFHYYDKDFNNEADTPDNFQSRRPNTSFCFLDIRSPGLGDTAMYLCATSRDPAGGGKNEQYFGPGTRLTVT.

The chain is built from TRBV20-1 and TRBJ2-1; 9 bases line up with TRBD2. J was trimmed by 4 bases and V by 6 bases; bases with no gene match: 7. The CDR3 sequence is 14 residues long. CDR1 is DFQATT and CDR2 is SNEGSKA in the germline V gene (reference sequence). CDR3 coding DNA: TGCAGTGCCGCCCGGAGCGGGAGGTACAATGAGCAGTTCTTC. Translated: CSAARSGRYNEQFF.

There are many counts of this clonotype. V usage is TRBV4-3 and J usage is TRBJ2-3; D not certain. Germline V gene lookup returns CDR1 LGHNA and CDR2 YSLEER. V lost 1 base to trimming and J lost 6 bases, with 14 bases between them. The CDR3 contains 15 residues. The CDR3 DNA follows: TGCGCCAGCAGCCAAGCTCGAGGCACTGGGGATACGCAGTATTTT. Translated, it gives CASSQARGTGDTQYF.

This clonotype was observed at least ten times. This chain uses TRBV12-5 with TRBJ2-3; possibly TRBD2 for D (5 bases). Germline assignment: CDR1 LGHNT and CDR2 FRNRAP. Deletions cut 6 bases from V and 2 bases from J, with 15 bases between. The CDR3 contains 15 residues. CDR3 nucleotide sequence: TGTGCTAGTGGGCCCGGGGTGGCCCCCACAGATACGCAGTATTTT. This translates into CASGPGVAPTDTQYF.

This clonotype was picked up many times. The CDR3 spells CATSDLGQGRTNEQFF. Here the CDR3 DNA reads TGTGCCACCAGTGATTTGGGACAGGGGAGAACCAATGAGCAGTTCTTC. The rearrangement links TRBV24-1 to TRBJ2-1; 9 nucleotides align to TRBD1. V lost 0 bases to trimming and J lost 6 bases; unmatched junction nucleotides: 5. The CDR3 consists of 16 residues. Germline V gene lookup returns CDR1 KGHDR and CDR2 SFDVKD.

The chain is built from TRBV2 and TRBJ2-5, with 7 bases fitting TRBD2. With V trimmed by 1 base and J by 4 bases, 3 bases remained unmatched. The CDR3 covers 14 residues. Germline V CDR1 and CDR2: SNHLY, FYNNEI. The CDR3 DNA sequence: TGTGCCAGCAGTGAAGAGTCGGGAGGAGAGACCCAGTACTTC. Translated, it gives CASSEESGGETQYF.

This clonotype was seen at least ten times. V gene TRBV19 combines with J gene TRBJ1-3, with TRBD1 as a possible D gene (5 bases). The ends were cut back, 5 bases at V and 0 bases at J, with 11 bases in the middle. Germline V gives CDR1 LNHDA, CDR2 SQIVND (reference sequence). This CDR3 contains 15 residues. The CDR3 loop is CASSFGTGSGNTIYF. In DNA, the CDR3 is TGTGCCAGTAGTTTTGGTACAGGCTCTGGAAACACCATATATTTT.

This clonotype has a single count. J is TRBJ1-2 and V is TRBV2; the D gene is possibly TRBD1 (6 bases). Germline-derived CDR1 and CDR2 are SNHLY and FYNNEI. V shed 3 bases and J shed 14 bases, with 13 bases lying between them. CDR3 size: 11 residues. The DNA of the CDR3 is TGTGCCAGCAGTGAGTCGGGGGGCGCAACCTTC. Residues: CASSESGGATF.

This clonotype appeared many times. This chain connects TRBV20-1 to TRBJ2-1; 8 nucleotides line up with TRBD2. V shed 3 bases and J 2 bases; nucleotides not matched to a gene: 6. The CDR3 covers 15 residues. Germline CDR1 and CDR2: DFQATT and SNEGSKA (reference sequence). In nucleotides, the CDR3 is TGCAGTGCTAGCGGGGGGGCCCAGGCCTACAATGAGCAGTTCTTC. Translated: CSASGGAQAYNEQFF.

The V gene is TRBV7-8, the J gene TRBJ1-4, with D possibly being TRBD1 (6 bases). The CDR3 covers 14 residues. Germline V gene data show CDR1 as SGHVS and CDR2 as FQNEAQ. V lost 5 bases and J lost 8, with 15 bases in between. The CDR3 nucleotides read TGTGCCAGCAGCCCCGGACAGTTGAGGGAAAAACTGTTTTTT. Translated: CASSPGQLREKLFF.

V usage is TRBV6-4 and J usage is TRBJ1-1, with unresolved D. The length of the CDR3 is 11 residues. Trimming stripped 6 bases from V and 11 bases from J, with 13 bases between. The V gene's germline CDR1 is MRHNA and CDR2 SNTAGT. The CDR3 here is CASRAGPGAFF. CDR3 nucleotides: TGTGCCAGCAGAGCGGGCCCTGGGGCTTTCTTT.

The rearrangement links TRBV2 to TRBJ1-1; 8 bases map to TRBD1. The V gene's germline CDR1 is SNHLY and CDR2 FYNNEI. J was trimmed by 4 bases and V by 6 bases; bases with no gene match: 13. CDR3 length: 16 amino acids. This CDR3 is CASRPGTGEGSTEAFF. CDR3 coding DNA: TGTGCCAGCAGGCCCGGGACAGGAGAAGGCAGCACTGAAGCTTTCTTT. Using reference TRBV2 and TRBJ1-1 for the parts outside the CDR3, the full variable domain is EPEVTQTPSHQVTQMGQEVILRCVPISNHLYFYWYRQILGQKVEFLVSFYNNEISEKSEIFDDQFSVERPDGSNFTLKIRSTKLEDSAMYFCASRPGTGEGSTEAFFGQGTRLTVV.

The chain employs TRBV10-3 and TRBJ1-3; possible D gene TRBD1, 5 bases. V lost 0 bases and J 4 bases, leaving 10 bases between the germline ends. Germline CDR1 and CDR2: ENHRY and SYGVKD. CDR3 size: 15 residues. The CDR3 sequence: CAISESRGTGNTIYF. The CDR3 DNA follows: TGTGCCATCAGTGAGTCGAGGGGAACCGGAAACACCATATATTTT.

This clonotype was seen ten or more times. The CDR3 reads CASRGWDRRSSSYEQYF. The CDR3 DNA reads as TGTGCCAGCAGGGGGTGGGACAGGCGAAGTAGCTCCTACGAGCAGTACTTC. The rearrangement links TRBV12-3 or TRBV12-4 to TRBJ2-7; 8 nucleotides match TRBD1. CDR3 length: 17 residues. V lost 6 bases to trimming and J lost 0 bases; unmatched junction nucleotides: 13.

The V call is TRBV11-2, the J call TRBJ2-3, with 8 nucleotides matching TRBD1. TRBJ1-5 explains the end of the DNA better; the J call may be wrong. This CDR3 is 16 amino acids long. CDR1 and CDR2 from the germline V gene are SGHAT and FQNNGV. For the CDR3, the DNA is TGTGCCAGCAGCTTCATACCGGGACAGGACACAGATACGCAGCATTTT. It codes for CASSFIPGQDTDTQHF.

The chain links TRBV5-1 to TRBJ2-7, with 7 bases aligning to TRBD1. The J segment lost 2 bases and the V segment lost 4 bases, leaving 9 bases of the junction unmatched. This CDR3 comprises 15 residues. Germline lookup yields CDR1 SGHRS and CDR2 YFSETQ. The CDR3 is CASSLAGQAAYEQYF. CDR3 bases: TGCGCCAGCAGCCTAGCTGGACAGGCCGCCTACGAGCAGTACTTC.

A few counts support this clonotype. Here the CDR3 reads CASSRGLAAYNEQFF. CDR3 nucleotide sequence: TGTGCCAGCAGCCGCGGACTAGCGGCCTACAATGAGCAGTTCTTC. This chain joins TRBV7-9 and TRBJ2-1, with 10 positions matching TRBD2. The J segment lost 2 bases and the V segment lost 5 bases, leaving 3 bases of the junction unmatched. Looked up from germline, CDR1 is SEHNR and CDR2 is FQNEAQ (reference sequence). CDR3 length: 15 residues.

Many counts were recorded for this clonotype. V is TRBV12-3 or TRBV12-4 and J is TRBJ2-1, with 7 bases fitting TRBD2. CDR3 size: 15 residues. V lost 3 bases to trimming and J lost 10 bases; unmatched junction nucleotides: 12. The CDR3 DNA follows: TGTGCCAGCAGTTTCCGGGACTATTCAGTTGTGGAGCAGTTCTTC. Protein: CASSFRDYSVVEQFF.

V gene TRBV28 combines with J gene TRBJ2-7; the D gene is possibly TRBD2 (6 bases). Germline lookup yields CDR1 MDHEN and CDR2 SYDVKM. This CDR3 spans 14 amino acids. Trimming stripped 3 bases from V and 4 bases from J, with 13 bases between. This CDR3 is CASSFGGILYEQYF. The DNA for the CDR3 is TGTGCCAGCAGTTTCGGAGGGATTTTGTACGAGCAGTACTTC.

The chain links TRBV15 to TRBJ2-5, with D tentatively TRBD2 (7 bases). Germline-derived CDR1 and CDR2 are LNHNV and YYDKDF (reference sequence). This CDR3 is 16 amino acids long. V was pared by 3 bases and J by 3 bases, with 17 bases between. As DNA, the CDR3 is TGTGCCACCAGCAGGGGCCAGAGGGGGGGTAAAGAGACCCAGTACTTC. Translating it yields CATSRGQRGGKETQYF.

Ten or more counts support this clonotype. The rearrangement joins TRBV24-1 to TRBJ1-5; 7 positions agree with TRBD1. The CDR3 is 16 residues long. In germline, CDR1 is KGHDR, CDR2 SFDVKD. With V trimmed by 4 bases and J by 2 bases, 7 bases remained unmatched. For the CDR3, the DNA is TGTGCCACCAGTGACCCCTCAGGGGGGGGCAATCAGCCCCAGCATTTT. Encoded protein: CATSDPSGGGNQPQHF.

The CDR3 region has the DNA TGTGCCACCAGTGACCCGACGGAGACCGAATATACGCAGTATTTT. Translation gives CATSDPTETEYTQYF. The rearrangement joins TRBV24-1 to TRBJ2-3; D uncertain. Germline values: CDR1 KGHDR, CDR2 SFDVKD. V lost 4 bases and J 7 bases, leaving 17 bases between the germline ends. This CDR3 comprises 15 residues.

Only one count was recorded for this clonotype. The rearrangement joins TRBV18 to TRBJ1-1; D might be TRBD1 (5 bases). This CDR3 has 14 amino acids. Trimming shortened V by 1 base and J by 0 bases, and 6 bases separated the two germline ends. Germline CDR1 and CDR2: KGHSH and LQKENI. CDR3 in DNA: TGTGCCAGCTCACCACAGGGGATGAACACTGAAGCTTTCTTT. Its translation is CASSPQGMNTEAFF.

The CDR3, as DNA: TGTGCCACCAGTTCTCCCGGGGACTTCTCGGCTTTCTTT. This codes for CATSSPGDFSAFF. The chain uses TRBV15 and TRBJ1-1; a possible D gene is TRBD1 (5 bases). Germline V gene sequence: CDR1 LNHNV, CDR2 YYDKDF (reference sequence). The V and J ends lost 6 bases and 11 bases respectively, with 19 bases between them. The CDR3 loop spans 13 amino acids.

The V call is TRBV10-3, the J call TRBJ1-6, with 9 nucleotides matching TRBD1. J was trimmed by 7 bases and V by 6 bases; bases with no gene match: 7. The length of the CDR3 is 15 residues. The V gene's germline CDR1 is ENHRY and CDR2 SYGVKD. The CDR3 sequence: CAIRDRGNRNSPLHF. CDR3 DNA sequence: TGTGCCATCAGGGACAGGGGAAATCGGAATTCACCCCTCCACTTT.

CDR3 DNA: TGTGCCAGCAGGGGGACAGGGCGGACTGTCGCTGAAGCTTTCTTT. Translation: CASRGTGRTVAEAFF. The rearrangement joins TRBV2 to TRBJ1-1, with TRBD1 matching over 9 bases. CDR3 length equals 15 residues. CDR1 is SNHLY and CDR2 is FYNNEI in the germline V gene. V gave up 6 bases and J gave up 6 bases; unmatched junction bases: 11.

This chain uses TRBV6-5 with TRBJ2-7; either TRBD1 or TRBD2 may supply D (6 bases each). The CDR3 is made up of 12 amino acids. The germline CDR1 and CDR2 sequences are MNHEY and SVGAGI. V shed 4 bases and J shed 6 bases, with 10 bases lying between them. In nucleotides, the CDR3 is TGTGCCAGCAGTTTCTCGGGGGCCGAGCAGTACTTC. This translates into CASSFSGAEQYF.

The J gene is TRBJ1-6, the V gene TRBV7-9; D unclear. Trimming took off 5 bases at V and 8 bases at J, with 16 bases between the two ends. Germline CDR1 reads SEHNR; CDR2 reads FQNEAQ (reference sequence). CDR3 length: 15 amino acids. CDR3 nucleotide sequence: TGTGCCAGCAGCCGTACAGACCAGGTGGATTCACCCCTCCACTTT. It translates to CASSRTDQVDSPLHF.

On this clonotype itself: The germline gene is not matched at one end of the junction; a read error may be the cause. This sequence joins TRBV20-1 and TRBJ2-7; D might be TRBD1 or TRBD2, each matching 6 bases. This CDR3 contains 15 residues. In germline, CDR1 is DFQATT, CDR2 SNEGSKA (reference sequence). In DNA form, the CDR3 reads TGCAGTGCTGGGGGAGGAGGGGGAGTAACCTACGAGCAGTGCTTC. Amino acid sequence: CSAGGGGGVTYEQCF.